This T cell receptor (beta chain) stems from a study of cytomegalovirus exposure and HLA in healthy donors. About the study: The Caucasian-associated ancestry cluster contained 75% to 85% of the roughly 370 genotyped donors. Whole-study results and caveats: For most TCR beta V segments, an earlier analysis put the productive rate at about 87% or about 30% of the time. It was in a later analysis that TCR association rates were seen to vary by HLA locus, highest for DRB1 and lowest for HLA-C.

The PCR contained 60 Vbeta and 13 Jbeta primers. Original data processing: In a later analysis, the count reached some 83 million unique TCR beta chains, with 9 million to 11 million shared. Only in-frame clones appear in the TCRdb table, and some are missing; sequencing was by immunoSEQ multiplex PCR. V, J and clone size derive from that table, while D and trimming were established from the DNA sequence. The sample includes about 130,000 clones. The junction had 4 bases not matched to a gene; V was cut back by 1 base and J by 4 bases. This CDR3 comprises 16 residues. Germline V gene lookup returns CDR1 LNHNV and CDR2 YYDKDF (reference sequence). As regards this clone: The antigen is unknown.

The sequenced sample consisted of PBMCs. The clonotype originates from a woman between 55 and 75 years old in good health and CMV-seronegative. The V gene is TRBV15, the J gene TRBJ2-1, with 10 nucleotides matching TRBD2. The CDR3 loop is CATSRGPAGGYNEQFF. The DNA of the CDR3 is TGTGCCACCAGCAGAGGGCCAGCGGGGGGGTACAATGAGCAGTTCTTC.